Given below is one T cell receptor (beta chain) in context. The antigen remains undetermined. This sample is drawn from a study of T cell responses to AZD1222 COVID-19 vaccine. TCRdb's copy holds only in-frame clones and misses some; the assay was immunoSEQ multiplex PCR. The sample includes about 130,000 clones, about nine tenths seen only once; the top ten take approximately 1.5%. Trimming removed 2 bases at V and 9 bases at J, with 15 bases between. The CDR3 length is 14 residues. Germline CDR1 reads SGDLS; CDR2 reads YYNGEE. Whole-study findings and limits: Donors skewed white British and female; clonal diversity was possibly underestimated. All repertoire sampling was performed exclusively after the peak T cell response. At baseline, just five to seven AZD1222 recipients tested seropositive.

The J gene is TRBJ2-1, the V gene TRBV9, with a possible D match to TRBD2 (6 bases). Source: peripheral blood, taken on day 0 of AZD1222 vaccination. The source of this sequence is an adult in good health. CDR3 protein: CASSVGTARGEQFF. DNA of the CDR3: TGTGCCAGCAGCGTCGGGACTGCCCGCGGTGAGCAGTTCTTC.